A single sample is the source of the 29 T cell receptor beta chains below, sequenced in a study of blood T cell repertoires in COVID-19 (dated by TCRdb to 2018 to 2021). Library construction relied on the immunoSEQ multiplex PCR assay. TCRdb mirrors the immuneACCESS table, restricted to in-frame sequences. Some clones are absent from its copies; in checked studies, under half trace to an unresolved V gene, and the reason for the others is unknown. In all, the sample holds around 140,000 clones, and 84% of those were seen once. Jointly, the top ten make up about 15% of the sample. Sequencing was performed on peripheral blood. The receptors were gathered from a woman of 80 years or more with acute or convalescent COVID-19.

The chain is built from TRBV7-2 and TRBJ1-3; perhaps TRBD1 as D (6 bases). The CDR3 length is 15 residues. With 4 bases removed from V and 4 bases from J, the gap between germline ends came to 14 bases. CDR1 and CDR2 (germline): SGHTA, FQGNSA. The CDR3 DNA is TGTGCCAGCAGCTCCAACACAGGGAAGGGAAACACCATATATTTT. This codes for CASSSNTGKGNTIYF.

V is TRBV6-5 and J is TRBJ1-1; D unresolved. The CDR3 is 13 amino acids. Germline assignment: CDR1 MNHEY and CDR2 SVGAGI. Trimming stripped 5 bases from V and 3 bases from J, with 10 bases between. CDR3 bases: TGTGCCAGCAGTCTAGGGAGATACACTGAAGCTTTCTTT. Translating it yields CASSLGRYTEAFF.

The chain links TRBV6-5 to TRBJ1-3, with D perhaps TRBD1 (6 bases). V dropped 7 bases and J dropped 4 bases, with 14 bases sitting between them. The length of the CDR3 is 14 residues. Per the germline V gene, CDR1 is MNHEY and CDR2 is SVGAGI. CDR3 in amino acids: CASTVGGPGNTIYF. CDR3 sequence (DNA): TGTGCCAGCACCGTAGGGGGTCCAGGAAACACCATATATTTT.

A single count supports this clone. The chain carries TRBV5-6 and TRBJ2-5; TRBD2 is a possible D gene (5 bases). The germline CDR1 and CDR2 sequences are SGHDT and YYEEEE. The CDR3 extends over 14 amino acids. Between the trimmed V and J ends, which lost 4 bases and 1 base, there was a span of 11 bases. DNA for the CDR3: TGTGCCAGCAGCCAGCCGGGAACCCAAGAGACCCAGTACTTC. It codes for CASSQPGTQETQYF.

V is TRBV29-1 and J is TRBJ1-1; no firm D call. The ends were cut back, 4 bases at V and 1 base at J, with 10 bases in the middle. From germline, CDR1 is SQVTM and CDR2 ANQGSEA. The CDR3 runs 13 residues. Here the CDR3 reads CSVGGRQNTEAFF. The CDR3 nucleotides read TGCAGCGTTGGCGGTCGGCAGAACACTGAAGCTTTCTTT.

The CDR3 sequence is CSVVFGGRAYNEQFF. In DNA, the CDR3 is TGCAGCGTTGTATTCGGCGGGAGGGCCTACAATGAGCAGTTCTTC. The genes are TRBV29-1 and TRBJ2-1; TRBD2 agrees at 9 bases. This CDR3 is built from 15 residues. From germline, CDR1 is SQVTM and CDR2 ANQGSEA. The junction had 6 bases not matched to a gene; V was cut back by 4 bases and J by 2 bases.

The genes are TRBV24-1 and TRBJ2-3; TRBD2 agrees at 7 bases. There are 14 residues in the CDR3. CDR1 and CDR2 from the germline V gene are KGHDR and SFDVKD. V shed 0 bases, J shed 14 bases, and the junction held 10 bases outside the gene matches. CDR3 region: CATSDLDPGTTLYF. Written as DNA, the CDR3 is TGTGCCACCAGTGATTTGGACCCCGGGACTACGTTGTATTTT.

The V gene is TRBV5-5, the J gene TRBJ2-5; D is undetermined. V was shortened by 2 bases and J by 5 bases, with 19 bases between the two germline ends. The CDR3 runs to 16 residues. Looked up from germline, CDR1 is SGHKS and CDR2 is YYEKEE (reference sequence). CDR3 in amino acids: CASSLETVAAAETQYF. CDR3 DNA: TGTGCCAGCAGCTTAGAGACCGTAGCTGCGGCGGAGACCCAGTACTTC.

This clone showed up just a few times. CDR3 in amino acids: CASSPTGLDNEKLFF. The CDR3 DNA follows: TGTGCCAGCAGCCCGACCGGGTTGGATAATGAAAAACTGTTTTTT. The chain uses TRBV11-2 and TRBJ1-4; D is uncertain. Trimming left V 5 bases short and J 4 bases short, with 14 bases between. Germline CDR1 and CDR2: SGHAT and FQNNGV. The CDR3 contains 15 residues.

The chain combines TRBV27 with TRBJ2-2; 12 bases match TRBD1. The ends lost 4 bases at V and 7 bases at J; junction bases unmatched: 10. CDR1 MNHEY and CDR2 SMNVEV come from the germline V gene (reference sequence). The CDR3 contains 17 residues. The CDR3 protein is CASSSTGTGGPGGELFF. The DNA of the CDR3 is TGTGCCAGCAGTTCTACCGGGACAGGGGGCCCTGGCGGGGAGCTGTTTTTT.

This rearrangement joins TRBV4-3 to TRBJ2-7, with TRBD1 matching over 7 bases. This CDR3 comprises 15 residues. V was pared by 5 bases and J by 7 bases, with 14 bases of the junction left unmatched. Germline V CDR1 and CDR2: LGHNA, YSLEER. DNA for the CDR3: TGCGCCAGCAGCTTATCACTGGACAGGTTGGGGGAGCAGTACTTC. Its translation: CASSLSLDRLGEQYF.

On this clone itself: The junction does not match germline at one end; this may be a read error. The rearrangement uses TRBV7-2 and TRBJ2-1; TRBD2 matches 7 bases. The CDR3 is 14 amino acids. The germline V gene has CDR1 SGHTA and CDR2 FQGNSA. CDR3 coding DNA: TGTGCCAGCAGGTTAGCGGGCGTCTACAATGAGCAGTTCTTC. This encodes CASRLAGVYNEQFF.

The V and J genes are TRBV15 and TRBJ1-2; 7 nucleotides align to TRBD1. The CDR3 runs 13 residues. Trimming at V came to 4 bases and at J to 2 bases, leaving 1 base not matched to a gene. Germline lookup yields CDR1 LNHNV and CDR2 YYDKDF (reference sequence). The CDR3 loop reads CATSMTGNYGYTF. The CDR3 bases are TGTGCCACCAGCATGACAGGGAACTATGGCTACACCTTC. Variable domain in full (rest from reference TRBV15 and TRBJ1-2): DAMVIQNPRYQVTQFGKPVTLSCSQTLNHNVMYWYQQKSSQAPKLLFHYYDKDFNNEADTPDNFQSRRPNTSFCFLDIRSPGLGDTAMYLCATSMTGNYGYTFGSGTRLTVV.

The CDR3 region is CASSPAPILRGEQFF. CDR3 DNA: TGTGCCAGCAGCCCCGCCCCGATACTCAGGGGGGAGCAGTTCTTC. The chain uses TRBV7-2 and TRBJ2-1; TRBD1 aligns across 7 bases. Germline V gene data show CDR1 as SGHTA and CDR2 as FQGNSA. The CDR3 extends over 15 amino acids. V lost 5 bases to trimming and J lost 10 bases; unmatched junction nucleotides: 14.

The chain joins TRBV4-3 to TRBJ2-2; 11 bases line up with TRBD2. From germline, CDR1 is LGHNA and CDR2 YSLEER. CDR3 size: 16 residues. The junction had 5 bases not matched to a gene; V was cut back by 4 bases and J by 4 bases. The CDR3 DNA reads TGCGCCAGCAGCCGCAATAGCGGGAGGGTCACCGGGGAGCTGTTTTTT. Encoded protein: CASSRNSGRVTGELFF.

The chain carries TRBV7-2 and TRBJ1-1; 8 positions agree with TRBD1. Losses at the gene ends were 3 bases for V and 1 base for J; bases not matched to a gene: 7. The germline CDR1 and CDR2 sequences are SGHTA and FQGNSA. This CDR3 has 16 residues. The CDR3 DNA follows: TGTGCCAGCAGCTTCGCAGCCGGGACAGGGAACACTGAAGCTTTCTTT. Amino acid sequence: CASSFAAGTGNTEAFF.

The chain couples TRBV15 to TRBJ1-4; TRBD1 matches 7 bases. The V gene end was trimmed by 0 bases and the J gene end by 0 bases; junction bases not matched to a gene: 10. The CDR3 runs to 19 residues. The germline CDR1 and CDR2 sequences are LNHNV and YYDKDF (reference sequence). The DNA of the CDR3 is TGTGCCACCAGCAGAGACCTACTCGGGACAGTCGCAACTAATGAAAAACTGTTTTTT. This sequence encodes CATSRDLLGTVATNEKLFF.

This clone is medium-sized (0.01 to 0.1%) in the sample. This rearrangement joins TRBV7-8 to TRBJ2-1, with no clear D. Per germline, CDR1 SGHVS and CDR2 FQNEAQ. Between the trimmed V and J ends, which lost 1 base and 6 bases, there was a span of 10 bases. This CDR3 contains 14 residues. The CDR3 DNA reads TGTGCCAGCAGCTTAGGACAAGCTTTCAATGAGCAGTTCTTC. It codes for CASSLGQAFNEQFF.

This rearrangement joins TRBV6-5 to TRBJ2-7; 9 nucleotides align to TRBD1. The CDR3 spans 15 residues. The germline CDR1 and CDR2 sequences are MNHEY and SVGAGI. Trimming took 6 bases from V and 6 from J; bases not matched to a gene: 12. The CDR3 nucleotides read TGTGCCAGCAGCAACGTAAGGGACAGGGCTGCCGAGCAGTACTTC. The encoded protein is CASSNVRDRAAEQYF.

The chain has TRBV4-1 and TRBJ2-7, with 12 bases identical to TRBD2. Germline V lookup: CDR1 MGHRA, CDR2 YSYEKL. This CDR3 comprises 17 residues. With V trimmed by 3 bases and J by 2 bases, 8 bases remained unmatched. This CDR3 is CASSQRETSGSPYEQYF. CDR3 bases: TGCGCCAGCAGCCAGAGGGAGACTAGCGGGAGCCCCTACGAGCAGTACTTC.

The chain combines TRBV19 with TRBJ2-1, with 9 bases matching TRBD1. This CDR3 is built from 16 residues. Germline V CDR1 and CDR2: LNHDA, SQIVND (reference sequence). V was clipped by 6 bases and J by 12 bases; unmatched bases: 18. CDR3 nucleotide sequence: TGTGCCAGTAGCGGAACCCCGACAGGGGGGGTGGTGAGGCAGTTCTTC. Translated, it gives CASSGTPTGGVVRQFF.

This clone was seen only a few times. The J gene is TRBJ2-2, the V gene TRBV19; 8 bases line up with TRBD1. In germline, CDR1 is LNHDA, CDR2 SQIVND (reference sequence). The CDR3 has 16 residues. The V and J ends lost 6 bases and 3 bases, in that order; junction bases with no gene match: 9. CDR3 nucleotides: TGTGCCAGTAGAACCCAGGACAGGGCTTACACCGGGGAGCTGTTTTTT. Translated: CASRTQDRAYTGELFF.

The chain carries TRBV28 and TRBJ1-6; maybe TRBD1 (6 bases). The V gene's germline CDR1 is MDHEN and CDR2 SYDVKM. Trimming took 6 bases from V and 10 from J, leaving 16 bases between them. The CDR3 runs to 14 residues. The CDR3: CASRAGQNRSPLHF. The CDR3, as DNA: TGTGCCAGCAGGGCCGGACAGAATAGGTCACCCCTCCACTTT.

The chain combines TRBV5-1 with TRBJ1-1; D is perhaps TRBD1 (5 bases). This CDR3 contains 15 residues. Trimming shortened V by 3 bases and J by 6 bases, and 18 bases separated the two germline ends. Germline loops: CDR1 SGHRS, CDR2 YFSETQ. CDR3 in amino acids: CASSSTSTASAEAFF. In DNA, the CDR3 is TGCGCCAGCAGCTCCACCTCGACAGCGAGCGCTGAAGCTTTCTTT.

This clone was counted at least ten times. The genes are TRBV7-2 and TRBJ2-5; possibly TRBD2 for D (5 bases). Germline assignment: CDR1 SGHTA and CDR2 FQGNSA. The CDR3 has 15 residues. Trimming shortened V by 4 bases and J by 8 bases, and 20 bases separated the two germline ends. Here the CDR3 reads CASSWTGSVGDTQYF. DNA for the CDR3: TGTGCCAGCAGCTGGACGGGGTCCGTAGGCGATACCCAGTACTTC.

The chain couples TRBV4-3 to TRBJ2-7, with D possibly TRBD1 on 6 matching bases. Germline loops: CDR1 LGHNA, CDR2 YSLEER. Trimming shortened V by 0 bases and J by 5 bases, and 14 bases separated the two germline ends. This CDR3 has 15 amino acids. The chain's CDR3 is CASSQDFTGPDEQYF. The CDR3 DNA sequence: TGCGCCAGCAGCCAAGATTTCACAGGGCCCGACGAGCAGTACTTC.

The V gene is TRBV6-5, the J gene TRBJ1-4, with 9 bases aligning to TRBD1. CDR3 length equals 15 residues. After removal of 2 bases from V and 8 bases from J, the junction contained 6 bases not matched to a gene. CDR1 and CDR2 from the germline V gene are MNHEY and SVGAGI. The DNA for the CDR3 is TGTGCCAGCAGTTACCTCGGGACAGGGCGCGAAAAACTGTTTTTT. Its translation is CASSYLGTGREKLFF.

The chain recombines TRBV19 with TRBJ1-4; maybe TRBD1 (6 bases). Between the trimmed V and J ends, which lost 5 bases and 7 bases, there was a span of 17 bases. The CDR3 is 15 amino acids. The germline V gene encodes CDR1 LNHDA and CDR2 SQIVND (reference sequence). In DNA form, the CDR3 reads TGTGCCAGTAGTGAAGGACAGACCGCAGTTGAAAAACTGTTTTTT. Its translation is CASSEGQTAVEKLFF.

The CDR3 reads CASRTRGTENSPLHF. CDR3 in DNA: TGTGCCAGCAGAACACGCGGGACCGAAAATTCACCCCTCCACTTT. The gene calls are TRBV5-4 and TRBJ1-6; perhaps TRBD1 as D (5 bases). The CDR3 length is 15 residues. Germline values: CDR1 SGHNT, CDR2 YYREEE (reference sequence). The germline V and J ends were trimmed by 5 bases and 7 bases, with 16 bases remaining between them.